This TCR beta chain was sequenced during a study of human T cells and chemical hapten exposure (dated by TCRdb to 2020 to 2023). Looking at the study overall: For sensitization, 2% DPC in acetone was applied to a 2 cm by 2 cm area of upper inner arm skin. About 29 alopecia patients gave blood for TCR sequencing at one to four time points (pre-sensitization, 2, 6 and 24 weeks). In alopecia patients, the study followed how the peripheral blood TCR repertoire changed in vivo over primary and secondary sensitization to diphenylcyclopropenone (DPC), a hapten. The patient cohort, mostly female, included alopecia areata with under or over 50% scalp involvement, alopecia totalis and alopecia universalis. Blood samples were taken from patients before sensitization (week 0) and then at 2, 6 and about 24 weeks after DPC sensitization. Patch testing was done on the upper back using Finn chambers containing 0.01% DPC, and results were scored after 6 days according to International Contact Dermatitis Research Group standards. Weekly therapeutic DPC doses were additionally applied to the scalp of patients throughout the roughly 25-week study period. Libraries were combined into a pool for sequencing, and differences in TCR yield between samples came mainly from small differences in library volumes within the pool. Here is what the overall study found, with its caveats: DPC sensitization did not change how many TCRs were above 1 in 1000 frequency, and no evidence was found of alterations in global repertoire structure. After repeated subsampling, changes were observed in the strength of the expansion versus patch-test correlation and in the threshold at which the correlation became significant. All patients had alopecia, a presumed autoimmune disease, so their immune response might differ from that of healthy individuals. Expanded TCRs formed significantly more large CDR3 similarity clusters than pre-sensitization or healthy control sets, consistent with antigen-driven responses. A positive correlation was found between the number of PT1 expanded TCRs and patch test score, with significance reached at thresholds 8, 16 and 32 but not 4.

What the time point label conveys for this sample: patch test 1, 2 weeks after DPC sensitization. What this sample's treatment or condition label stands for: therapeutic diphenylcyclopropenone sensitization with weekly scalp DPC. At each patch-test visit, blood was drawn before the patch test was applied. Patients were eligible if aged 18 to 70, diagnosed with alopecia and judged suitable for DPC therapy, and pregnant patients were excluded. Total RNA was extracted from unfractionated whole blood that had been collected in Tempus Blood RNA tubes. The library was prepared using RACE. TCRdb lists the instrument as NextSeq 500. Library preparation attached unique molecular identifiers to individual cDNA molecules for quantitative, reproducible TCR counting. Each blood RNA sample was used to sequence both TCR alpha and TCR beta chains. Regarding the original processing steps: Samples had a median of roughly 87,000 TCRs, with a range from roughly 23,224 to 750,000. V, J and CDR3 annotation of the TCR reads was carried out using the Decombinator software suite. Every sample was subsampled to the same number of TCRs (28,000) for the PS versus PT1 abundance plots. TCRs were defined as expanded if absent before sensitization and observed at least eight times at the 2-week time point. TCRdb reprocessing: public reads trimmed at Q25 with fastp, clones called with MiXCR, in-frame beta chains kept. Entries that share a CDR3 protein sequence are merged under the most common genes and DNA. These V and J calls derive from TCRdb rather than the authors' analysis. In all, the sample holds 180,000 or so distinct CDR3 sequences, and about 14% of those were seen once. The ten largest clones add up to 1.5% to 2% of the sample.

This clonotype was recorded at least ten times. The antigen this receptor binds is unknown. No qualities accompany the bases; no much larger clone lies one base away. The cysteine opens and the phenylalanine closes a CDR3 of 14 amino acids. The entry retains the CDR3 DNA only, 42 bases that are in frame from base 1. Deletion took 2 bases off V and 5 bases off J, with a span of 15 bases between the germline ends. Taken from the germline V gene (reference sequence), the CDR1 and CDR2 loops are DFQATT and SNEGSKA. Sequencing was performed on whole blood, taken in connection with sensitization to the hapten diphenylcyclopropenone (DPC). The sequence derives from a woman between 25 and 40 years old with alopecia areata. Some clones in this sample may be carry-over from other donors' samples. The receptor chain draws on TRBV20-1 and TRBJ2-5; the D gene remains uncertain. The encoded CDR3 is CSARRALGLETQYF. The sequenced DNA: TGCAGTGCTAGAAGGGCTCTAGGGTTGGAGACCCAGTACTTC.